In its sample, the clone carrying this TCR beta chain was seen a few times. Via MiXCR, TCRdb re-called the 5' RACE reads, giving one row per CDR3 protein. The data hold approximately 500,000 distinct CDR3 sequences, with 20% to 25% observed a single time. Trimming took 5 bases from V and 5 from J; bases not matched to a gene: 5. There are 13 residues in the CDR3. Germline V gene data show CDR1 as SGHDT and CDR2 as YYEEEE. This specimen comes from a study of identical twins. A further study also used this sample, focusing on T cells expressing NK-cell markers. In that study: About 1.0-7.0% of CD8+ T cells in a handful of donors belonged to dominant NKG2C+ clonotypes. The HCMV specificity of the expanded NKG2C+ T cell clones stayed unresolved.

The sequence was collected from a woman aged 18-35 years in good health. The sample taken for sequencing was CD4+ T cells sorted from blood. V usage is TRBV5-6 and J usage is TRBJ1-1, with 8 bases fitting TRBD1. The CDR3 DNA is TGTGCCAGCAGTCAGGGGGCGAAGACTGAAGCTTTCTTT. Translation gives CASSQGAKTEAFF.